The 11 T cell receptor beta chains presented below share a single source sample, sequenced in a study of cytomegalovirus exposure and HLA in healthy donors (TCRdb year 2017). Library preparation was by the immunoSEQ multiplex PCR assay. A mixture of 60 forward primers for TCR Vbeta segments and 13 reverse primers for TCR Jbeta segments was used in the multiplex PCR. TCRdb mirrors the immuneACCESS table, restricted to in-frame sequences. Some clones are absent from its copies; in checked studies, under half trace to an unresolved V gene, and the reason for the others is unknown. This sample's table lists approximately 58,000 clones. The top ten clones comprise more than 5% of the sample. Sequenced: PBMCs. The source of these receptors is a man aged 25 to 40 in good health and CMV-seropositive.

The V call is TRBV12-5, the J call TRBJ2-6, with 7 bases aligning to TRBD1. Germline CDR1 is LGHNT and CDR2 is FRNRAP. This CDR3 has 16 residues. J was trimmed by 4 bases and V by 2 bases; bases with no gene match: 5. This CDR3 is CASGLLRGWGANVLTF. DNA for the CDR3: TGTGCTAGTGGTTTGCTCAGGGGGTGGGGGGCCAACGTCCTGACTTTC.

The gene calls are TRBV5-1 and TRBJ2-2, with D maybe TRBD1 (7 bases). The CDR3 consists of 14 residues. The V end was cut by 4 bases, the J end by 1 base, with 8 bases between. Germline loops: CDR1 SGHRS, CDR2 YFSETQ. The CDR3 DNA sequence: TGCGCCAGCAGCCAGGGGGGGAACACCGGGGAGCTGTTTTTT. This sequence encodes CASSQGGNTGELFF.

The V gene is TRBV29-1, the J gene TRBJ1-1; tentative D call: TRBD1 (5 bases). This CDR3 has 11 amino acids. The germline V gene encodes CDR1 SQVTM and CDR2 ANQGSEA. V lost 4 bases and J 5 bases, leaving 8 bases between the germline ends. CDR3 DNA sequence: TGCAGCGTTGGGGGGGGTACTGAAGCTTTCTTT. Encoded protein: CSVGGGTEAFF.

This rearrangement joins TRBV7-9 to TRBJ2-1, with 12 bases matching TRBD2. The CDR3 has 15 residues. The trim removed 4 bases at V and 6 bases at J, leaving 4 bases unmatched. CDR1 and CDR2 from the germline V gene are SEHNR and FQNEAQ (reference sequence). CDR3 in DNA: TGTGCCAGCAGCTCTAGCGGGGGGGCAGTCAATGAGCAGTTCTTC. Translating gives CASSSSGGAVNEQFF.

The chain is built from TRBV4-1 and TRBJ1-6; tentative D call: TRBD1 (5 bases). This CDR3 is 18 amino acids long. V was pared by 0 bases and J by 1 base, with 13 bases between. Per the germline V gene, CDR1 is MGHRA and CDR2 is YSYEKL. CDR3 amino acids: CASSQDGRGASYNSPLHF. The CDR3, as DNA: TGCGCCAGCAGCCAAGATGGGAGGGGCGCATCCTATAATTCACCCCTCCACTTT.

The chain employs TRBV11-3 and TRBJ2-7; D is unresolved. V was shortened by 5 bases and J by 1 base, with 18 bases between the two germline ends. CDR1 is SGHNT, CDR2 YENEEA, per germline. The CDR3 is made up of 16 amino acids. CDR3 DNA sequence: TGTGCCAGCAGCAATAGGCAGGTCGGAAGGTCCTACGAGCAGTACTTC. This codes for CASSNRQVGRSYEQYF. Full variable domain (outside the CDR3, taken from reference TRBV11-3 and TRBJ2-7): EAGVVQSPRYKIIEKKQPVAFWCNPISGHNTLYWYLQNLGQGPELLIRYENEEAVDDSQLPKDRFSAERLKGVDSTLKIQPAELGDSAVYLCASSNRQVGRSYEQYFGPGTRLTVT.

The V and J genes are TRBV6-5 and TRBJ1-5; the D gene is possibly TRBD1 (5 bases). CDR3 length equals 13 residues. With 5 bases removed from V and 3 bases from J, the gap between germline ends came to 8 bases. Germline lookup yields CDR1 MNHEY and CDR2 SVGAGI. CDR3 nucleotides: TGTGCCAGCAGTAGACAGTTCAATCAGCCCCAGCATTTT. It translates to CASSRQFNQPQHF.

The chain combines TRBV7-3 with TRBJ1-2, with 7 bases lining up with TRBD1. CDR1 is SGHTA, CDR2 FQGTGA, per germline. The length of the CDR3 is 14 residues. The V segment lost 3 bases and the J segment 6 bases; nucleotides outside the gene matches: 7. The CDR3 DNA reads as TGTGCCAGCAGCTTGAACTCAGGGGGAGATGGCTACACCTTC. It codes for CASSLNSGGDGYTF. Full variable domain (outside the CDR3, taken from reference TRBV7-3 and TRBJ1-2): GAGVSQTPSNKVTEKGKYVELRCDPISGHTALYWYRQSLGQGPEFLIYFQGTGAADDSGLPNDRFFAVRPEGSVSTLKIQRTERGDSAVYLCASSLNSGGDGYTFGSGTRLTVV.

The rearrangement uses TRBV19 and TRBJ2-7; D possibly corresponds to TRBD1 (5 bases). Trimming removed 6 bases from V and 3 bases from J, with 9 bases in between. The CDR3 length is 12 residues. Germline V gene data show CDR1 as LNHDA and CDR2 as SQIVND (reference sequence). CDR3 sequence reads: CASRGQGYEQYF. The DNA of the CDR3 is TGTGCCAGTAGGGGGCAGGGCTACGAGCAGTACTTC. The full variable domain, rest sourced from reference TRBV19 and TRBJ2-7, is DGGITQSPKYLFRKEGQNVTLSCEQNLNHDAMYWYRQDPGQGLRLIYYSQIVNDFQKGDIAEGYSVSREKKESFPLTVTSAQKNPTAFYLCASRGQGYEQYFGPGTRLTVT.

The rearrangement uses TRBV6-1 and TRBJ1-1; TRBD1 aligns across 8 bases. V shed 6 bases and J 5 bases; nucleotides not matched to a gene: 5. Germline V gives CDR1 MNHNS, CDR2 SASEGT. CDR3 length equals 13 residues. The CDR3 spells CASRERQGTEAFF. In nucleotides, the CDR3 is TGTGCCAGCAGGGAACGACAGGGGACTGAAGCTTTCTTT.

The chain has TRBV9 and TRBJ2-1, with TRBD2 matching over 9 bases. Germline V lookup: CDR1 SGDLS, CDR2 YYNGEE. J lost 9 bases, V lost 3 bases, and 13 bases had no gene match. The CDR3 totals 16 residues. CDR3 sequence: CASSGTIAGERGEQFF. The DNA of the CDR3 is TGTGCCAGCAGCGGAACAATAGCGGGAGAAAGGGGTGAGCAGTTCTTC.